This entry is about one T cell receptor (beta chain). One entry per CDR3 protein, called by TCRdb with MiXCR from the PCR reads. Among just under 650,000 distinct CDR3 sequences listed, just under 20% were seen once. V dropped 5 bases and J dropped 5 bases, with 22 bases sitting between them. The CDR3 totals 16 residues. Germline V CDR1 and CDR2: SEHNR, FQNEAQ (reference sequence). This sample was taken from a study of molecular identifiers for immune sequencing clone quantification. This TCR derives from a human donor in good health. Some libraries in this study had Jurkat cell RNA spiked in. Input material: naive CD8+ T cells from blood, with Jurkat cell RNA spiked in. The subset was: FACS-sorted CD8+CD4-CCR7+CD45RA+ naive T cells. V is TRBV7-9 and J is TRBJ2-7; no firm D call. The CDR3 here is CASSPPWGTSIDEQYF. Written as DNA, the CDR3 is TGTGCCAGCAGCCCGCCTTGGGGTACATCGATCGACGAGCAGTACTTC.